The rows below give T cell receptor beta chains drawn from one sample of a study of blood T cell repertoires in COVID-19. The data were produced by immunoSEQ multiplex PCR, yet TCRdb's version contains in-frame clones alone and is incomplete. The data show about 170,000 clones, 80% to 85% seen once. Sequencing used peripheral blood. All receptors come from a man between 65 and 85 years old with active or convalescent COVID-19. Both conserved end residues are part of each CDR3. The order of the fields is D gene, clone size, J gene, V gene, CDR3 protein, CDR3 DNA. D genes are given only for firm matches. The size entry is marked missing in some rows and otherwise reads once, few, many or a size class.

D gene: TRBD1
clone size: -
J gene: TRBJ1-1
V gene: TRBV11-1
CDR3 protein: CASSSRTGPTGLAFF
CDR3 DNA: TGTGCCAGCAGCTCCCGGACAGGGCCCACGGGGTTGGCTTTCTTT

D gene: TRBD1
clone size: once
J gene: TRBJ2-3
V gene: TRBV6-2/TRBV6-3
CDR3 protein: CASSRDRATDTQYF
CDR3 DNA: TGTGCCAGTAGCCGGGACAGGGCGACAGATACGCAGTATTTT

D gene: -
clone size: medium-sized
J gene: TRBJ1-1
V gene: TRBV7-6
CDR3 protein: CASSQDRFNTEAFF
CDR3 DNA: TGTGCCAGCAGCCAGGACAGATTTAACACTGAAGCTTTCTTT

D gene: TRBD1
clone size: -
J gene: TRBJ1-5
V gene: TRBV4-3
CDR3 protein: CASSQASWTGGDQPQHF
CDR3 DNA: TGCGCCAGCAGCCAAGCTTCCTGGACAGGGGGAGATCAGCCCCAGCATTTT

D gene: -
clone size: -
J gene: TRBJ1-1
V gene: TRBV9
CDR3 protein: CASSGRDTEAFF
CDR3 DNA: TGTGCCAGCAGTGGCAGGGACACTGAAGCTTTCTTT

D gene: TRBD1
clone size: -
J gene: TRBJ1-4
V gene: TRBV7-6
CDR3 protein: CASTRDRNEKLFF
CDR3 DNA: TGTGCCAGCACCCGGGACAGAAACGAAAAACTGTTTTTT

D gene: -
clone size: -
J gene: TRBJ1-3
V gene: TRBV29-1
CDR3 protein: CSVEDWGDAGNTIYF
CDR3 DNA: TGCAGCGTTGAAGACTGGGGAGATGCTGGAAACACCATATATTTT

D gene: -
clone size: -
J gene: TRBJ1-1
V gene: TRBV6-1
CDR3 protein: CASNPGTRRGTEAFF
CDR3 DNA: TGTGCCAGCAACCCCGGCACCCGGAGGGGCACTGAAGCTTTCTTT

D gene: -
clone size: -
J gene: TRBJ2-5
V gene: TRBV6-5
CDR3 protein: CASSYAGAQQETQYF
CDR3 DNA: TGTGCCAGCAGTTACGCGGGGGCCCAACAAGAGACCCAGTACTTC

D gene: TRBD2
clone size: few
J gene: TRBJ2-1
V gene: TRBV9
CDR3 protein: CASSVGPTSGYNEQFF
CDR3 DNA: TGTGCCAGCAGCGTAGGCCCGACTAGCGGTTACAATGAGCAGTTCTTC

D gene: TRBD1
clone size: -
J gene: TRBJ2-6
V gene: TRBV9
CDR3 protein: CASSEMDRAGANVLTF
CDR3 DNA: TGTGCCAGCAGCGAAATGGACAGGGCTGGGGCCAACGTCCTGACTTTC

D gene: -
clone size: -
J gene: TRBJ1-4
V gene: TRBV2
CDR3 protein: CASKTAANEKLFF
CDR3 DNA: TGTGCCAGCAAGACAGCAGCTAATGAAAAACTGTTTTTT

D gene: -
clone size: -
J gene: TRBJ2-3
V gene: TRBV18
CDR3 protein: CASSPIGTLGKKTDTQYF
CDR3 DNA: TGTGCCAGCTCACCCATCGGGACTCTAGGGAAAAAAACGGATACGCAGTATTTT

D gene: -
clone size: -
J gene: TRBJ2-1
V gene: TRBV2
CDR3 protein: CASRGWAYNEQFF
CDR3 DNA: TGTGCCAGCCGGGGATGGGCATACAATGAGCAGTTCTTC

D gene: -
clone size: -
J gene: TRBJ1-5
V gene: TRBV3-1/TRBV3-2
CDR3 protein: CASSHAGDRNQPQHF
CDR3 DNA: TGTGCCAGCAGCCACGCGGGGGATCGCAATCAGCCCCAGCATTTT